These 9 T cell receptor beta chains share one sample of origin, sequenced in a study of CD8+ T cells in alopecia areata (dated by TCRdb to between 2017 and 2018). Per the publication, the time point label means: less than five weeks on oral tofacitinib. This specimen's treatment or condition label, interpreted: oral pan-JAK inhibitor, 5-10 mg twice daily. The method was the immunoSEQ multiplex PCR assay. To provide template for TCR sequencing, every sample had RNA extracted and reverse transcribed into cDNA. TCRdb holds this immuneACCESS table with in-frame rearrangements only. Some clones are missing; in checked studies, unresolved V genes explain under half, and the rest has no known cause. The sample table shows 150,000 to 200,000 clones, and roughly 65% are seen once. The ten most abundant clones make up more than 0.7% of the sample. The specimen was CD4+ T cells sorted from blood, collected at week 4, from a patient treated with tofacitinib. Source of these receptors: a human donor with alopecia areata.

V and J are TRBV30 and TRBJ1-3; D uncertain. The CDR3 has 14 residues. The germline gives CDR1 GTSNPN, CDR2 SVGIG (reference sequence). V was clipped by 4 bases and J by 0 bases, with 10 bases between them. CDR3 DNA sequence: TGTGCCTGGAATACGGGAACCTCTGGAAACACCATATATTTT. Amino acid sequence: CAWNTGTSGNTIYF.

This clone was observed a handful of times. This sequence joins TRBV10-3 and TRBJ1-3; D is unclear. The V and J ends lost 4 bases and 3 bases respectively, with 10 bases between them. The CDR3 is 14 residues long. CDR1 ENHRY and CDR2 SYGVKD come from the germline V gene. The CDR3 sequence: CAISVAEGGNTIYF. DNA for the CDR3: TGTGCCATCAGTGTGGCAGAGGGTGGAAACACCATATATTTT.

The rearrangement joins TRBV7-9 to TRBJ1-2; tentative D call: TRBD1 (6 bases). V shed 5 bases and J shed 8 bases, with 18 bases lying between them. The CDR3 covers 14 residues. Germline CDR1 and CDR2: SEHNR and FQNEAQ (reference sequence). CDR3 DNA sequence: TGTGCCAGCAGCCCGACCACAGGGCATGGCGGCTACACCTTC. Amino acid sequence: CASSPTTGHGGYTF.

This sequence joins TRBV29-1 and TRBJ1-2; no clear D. Trimming stripped 6 bases from V and 7 bases from J, with 21 bases between. This CDR3 comprises 14 residues. Germline V CDR1 and CDR2: SQVTM, ANQGSEA. The CDR3 protein is CSVGGLTLNGGYTF. The CDR3 DNA sequence: TGCAGCGTCGGAGGGTTAACCCTTAATGGTGGCTACACCTTC.

V is TRBV7-9 and J is TRBJ2-5, with D unresolved. The germline V and J ends were trimmed by 3 bases and 5 bases, with 7 bases remaining between them. The CDR3 runs 12 residues. Germline CDR1 is SEHNR and CDR2 is FQNEAQ (reference sequence). DNA for the CDR3: TGTGCCAGCAGCTTTGCCCTGGAGACCCAGTACTTC. Translation: CASSFALETQYF.

This clone was found a few times. The chain links TRBV10-3 to TRBJ2-2; D possibly corresponds to TRBD2 (5 bases). Germline CDR1 ENHRY, CDR2 SYGVKD. CDR3 size: 16 residues. V was shortened by 6 bases and J by 2 bases, with 16 bases between the two germline ends. CDR3 in amino acids: CAISPEGAANTGELFF. CDR3 nucleotides: TGTGCCATCAGCCCCGAGGGAGCGGCCAACACCGGGGAGCTGTTTTTT.

The chain employs TRBV29-1 and TRBJ1-1; D not resolved. Germline V gives CDR1 SQVTM, CDR2 ANQGSEA. V gave up 7 bases and J gave up 6 bases, with 18 bases separating them. CDR3 length equals 13 residues. The CDR3 spells CSALVREFAEAFF. The DNA for the CDR3 is TGCAGCGCCCTCGTGAGGGAGTTCGCTGAAGCTTTCTTT. The full variable domain, rest sourced from reference TRBV29-1 and TRBJ1-1, is SAVISQKPSRDICQRGTSLTIQCQVDSQVTMMFWYRQQPGQSLTLIATANQGSEATYESGFVIDKFPISRPNLTFSTLTVSNMSPEDSSIYLCSALVREFAEAFFGQGTRLTVV.

This chain joins TRBV30 and TRBJ1-5; D perhaps matches TRBD1 (5 bases). CDR3 size: 14 residues. Trimming cost V 7 bases and J 7 bases, with 20 bases left between them. Germline V gene lookup returns CDR1 GTSNPN and CDR2 SVGIG (reference sequence). The CDR3 nucleotides are TGTGCCTCAACGGAGAAGGGGAAAAGGCAGCCCCAGCATTTT. It specifies CASTEKGKRQPQHF. Full variable domain (remainder filled in from reference TRBV30 and TRBJ1-5): SQTIHQWPATLVQPVGSPLSLECTVEGTSNPNLYWYRQAAGRGLQLLFYSVGIGQISSEVPQNLSASRPQDRQFILSSKKLLLSDSGFYLCASTEKGKRQPQHFGDGTRLSIL.

This chain connects TRBV27 to TRBJ1-6; possibly TRBD1 for D (5 bases). CDR3 size: 15 residues. Germline values: CDR1 MNHEY, CDR2 SMNVEV (reference sequence). V lost 0 bases and J 13 bases, leaving 16 bases between the germline ends. The CDR3 coding sequence is TGTGCCAGCAGTTTATCGCCTCCTGGAGCAGGGCCCCTCCACTTT. Its translation is CASSLSPPGAGPLHF.